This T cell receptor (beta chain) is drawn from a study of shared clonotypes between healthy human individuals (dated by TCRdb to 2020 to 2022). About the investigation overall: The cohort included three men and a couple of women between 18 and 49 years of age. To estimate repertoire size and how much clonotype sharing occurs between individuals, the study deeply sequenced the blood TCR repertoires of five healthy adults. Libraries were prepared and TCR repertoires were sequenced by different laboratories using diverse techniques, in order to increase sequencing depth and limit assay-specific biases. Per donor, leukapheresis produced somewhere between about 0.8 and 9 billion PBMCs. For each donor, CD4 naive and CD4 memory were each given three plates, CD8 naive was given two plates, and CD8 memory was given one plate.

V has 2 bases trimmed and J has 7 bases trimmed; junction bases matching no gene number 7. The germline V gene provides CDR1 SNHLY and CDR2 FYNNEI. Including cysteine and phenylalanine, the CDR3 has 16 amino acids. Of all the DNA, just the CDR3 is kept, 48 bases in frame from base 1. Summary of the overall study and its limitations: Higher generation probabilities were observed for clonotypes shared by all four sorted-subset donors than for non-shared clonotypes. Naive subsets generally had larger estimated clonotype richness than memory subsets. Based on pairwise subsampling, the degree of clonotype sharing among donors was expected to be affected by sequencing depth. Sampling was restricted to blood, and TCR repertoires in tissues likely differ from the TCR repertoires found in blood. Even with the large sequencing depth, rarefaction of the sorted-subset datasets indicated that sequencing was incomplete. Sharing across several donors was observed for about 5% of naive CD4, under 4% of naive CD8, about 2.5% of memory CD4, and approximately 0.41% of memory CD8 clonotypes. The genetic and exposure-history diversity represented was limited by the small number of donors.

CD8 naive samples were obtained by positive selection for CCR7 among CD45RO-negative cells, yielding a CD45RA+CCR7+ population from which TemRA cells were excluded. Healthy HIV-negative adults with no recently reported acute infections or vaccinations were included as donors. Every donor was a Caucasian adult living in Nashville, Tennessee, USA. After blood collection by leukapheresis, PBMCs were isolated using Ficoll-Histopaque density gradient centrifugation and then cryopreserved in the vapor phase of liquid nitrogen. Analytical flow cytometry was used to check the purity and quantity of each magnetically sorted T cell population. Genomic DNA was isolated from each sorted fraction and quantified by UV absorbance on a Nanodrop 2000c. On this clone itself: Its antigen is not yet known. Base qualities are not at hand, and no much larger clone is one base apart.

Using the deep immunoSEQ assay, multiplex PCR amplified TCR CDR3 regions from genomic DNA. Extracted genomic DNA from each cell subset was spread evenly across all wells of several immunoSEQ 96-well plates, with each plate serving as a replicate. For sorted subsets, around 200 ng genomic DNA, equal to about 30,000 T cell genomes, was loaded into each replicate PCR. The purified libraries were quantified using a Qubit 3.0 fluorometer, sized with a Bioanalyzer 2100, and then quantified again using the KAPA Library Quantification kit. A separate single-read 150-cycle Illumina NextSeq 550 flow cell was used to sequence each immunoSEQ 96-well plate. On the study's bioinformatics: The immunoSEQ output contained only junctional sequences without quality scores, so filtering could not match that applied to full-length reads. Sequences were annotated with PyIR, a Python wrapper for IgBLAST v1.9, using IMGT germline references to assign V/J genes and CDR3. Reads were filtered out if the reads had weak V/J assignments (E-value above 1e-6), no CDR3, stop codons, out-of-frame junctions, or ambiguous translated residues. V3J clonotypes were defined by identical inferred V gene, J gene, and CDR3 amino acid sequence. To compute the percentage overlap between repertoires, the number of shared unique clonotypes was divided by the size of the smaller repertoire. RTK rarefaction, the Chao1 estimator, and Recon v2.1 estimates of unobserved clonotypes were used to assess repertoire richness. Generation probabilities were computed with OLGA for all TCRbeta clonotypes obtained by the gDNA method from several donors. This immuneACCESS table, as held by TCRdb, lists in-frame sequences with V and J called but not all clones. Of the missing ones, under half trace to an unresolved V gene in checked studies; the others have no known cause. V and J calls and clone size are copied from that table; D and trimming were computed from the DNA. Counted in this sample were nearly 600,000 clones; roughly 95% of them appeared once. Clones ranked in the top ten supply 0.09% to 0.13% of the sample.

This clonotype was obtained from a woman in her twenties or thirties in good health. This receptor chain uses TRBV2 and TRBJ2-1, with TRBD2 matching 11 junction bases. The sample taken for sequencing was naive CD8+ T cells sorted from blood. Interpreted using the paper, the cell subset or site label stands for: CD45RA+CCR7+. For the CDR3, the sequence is CASSETSGRTRNEQFF. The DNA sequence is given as TGTGCCAGCAGTGAAACTAGCGGGAGAACGAGGAATGAGCAGTTCTTC.